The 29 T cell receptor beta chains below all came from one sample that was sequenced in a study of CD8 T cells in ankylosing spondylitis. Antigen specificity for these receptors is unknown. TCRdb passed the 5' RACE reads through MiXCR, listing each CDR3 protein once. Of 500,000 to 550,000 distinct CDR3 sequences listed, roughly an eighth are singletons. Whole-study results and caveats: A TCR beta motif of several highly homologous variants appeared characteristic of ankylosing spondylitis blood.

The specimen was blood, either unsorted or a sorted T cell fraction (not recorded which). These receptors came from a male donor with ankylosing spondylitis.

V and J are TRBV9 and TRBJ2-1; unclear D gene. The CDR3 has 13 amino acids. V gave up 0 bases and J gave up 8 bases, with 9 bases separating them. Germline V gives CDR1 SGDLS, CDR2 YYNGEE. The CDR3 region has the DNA TGTGCCAGCAGCGTAGGCTCCGTTTATGAGCAGTTCTTC. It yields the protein CASSVGSVYEQFF.

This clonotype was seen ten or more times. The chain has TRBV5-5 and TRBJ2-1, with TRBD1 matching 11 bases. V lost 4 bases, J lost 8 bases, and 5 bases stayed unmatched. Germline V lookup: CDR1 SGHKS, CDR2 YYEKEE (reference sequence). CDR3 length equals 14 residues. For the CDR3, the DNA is TGTGCCAGCAGCAGGACAGGGGGCTTTTATGAGCAGTTCTTC. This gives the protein CASSRTGGFYEQFF.

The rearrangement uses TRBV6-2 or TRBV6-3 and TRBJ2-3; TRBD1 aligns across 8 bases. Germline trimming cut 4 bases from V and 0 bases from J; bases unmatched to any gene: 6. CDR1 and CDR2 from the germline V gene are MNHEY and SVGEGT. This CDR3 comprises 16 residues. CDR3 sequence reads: CASSSTDRASTDTQYF. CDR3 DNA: TGTGCCAGCAGTTCTACGGACAGGGCTAGCACAGATACGCAGTATTTT.

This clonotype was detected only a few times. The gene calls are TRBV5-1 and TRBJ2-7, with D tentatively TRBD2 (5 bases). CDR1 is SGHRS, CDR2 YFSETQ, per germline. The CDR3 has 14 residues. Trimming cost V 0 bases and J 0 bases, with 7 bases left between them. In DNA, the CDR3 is TGCGCCAGCAGCTTGGGTAGCGCCTCCTACGAGCAGTACTTC. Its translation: CASSLGSASYEQYF.

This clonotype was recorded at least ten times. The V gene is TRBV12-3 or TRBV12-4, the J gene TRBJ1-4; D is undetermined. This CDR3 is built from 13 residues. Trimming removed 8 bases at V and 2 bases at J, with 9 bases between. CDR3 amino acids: CASSDTTNEKLFF. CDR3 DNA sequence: TGTGCCAGCTCCGACACGACTAATGAAAAACTGTTTTTT.

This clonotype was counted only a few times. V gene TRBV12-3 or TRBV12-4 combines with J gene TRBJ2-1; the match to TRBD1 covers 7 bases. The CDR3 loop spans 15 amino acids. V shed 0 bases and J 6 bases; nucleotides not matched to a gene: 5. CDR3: CASSLALGQVNEQFF. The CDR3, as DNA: TGTGCCAGCAGTTTAGCGCTAGGACAGGTCAATGAGCAGTTCTTC.

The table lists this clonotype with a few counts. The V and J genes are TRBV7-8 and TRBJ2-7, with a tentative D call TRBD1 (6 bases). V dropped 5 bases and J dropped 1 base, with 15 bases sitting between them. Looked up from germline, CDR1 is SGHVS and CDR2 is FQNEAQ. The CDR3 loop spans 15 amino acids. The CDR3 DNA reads TGTGCCAGCAGCCCGCCCGACAGGTTGTCCTACGAGCAGTACTTC. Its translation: CASSPPDRLSYEQYF.

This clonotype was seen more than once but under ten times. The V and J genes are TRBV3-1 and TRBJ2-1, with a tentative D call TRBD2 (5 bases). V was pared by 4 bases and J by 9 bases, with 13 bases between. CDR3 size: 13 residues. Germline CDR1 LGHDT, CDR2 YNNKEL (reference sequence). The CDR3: CASSLLGSGEQFF. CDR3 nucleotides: TGTGCCAGCAGCCTCCTGGGAAGCGGTGAGCAGTTCTTC.

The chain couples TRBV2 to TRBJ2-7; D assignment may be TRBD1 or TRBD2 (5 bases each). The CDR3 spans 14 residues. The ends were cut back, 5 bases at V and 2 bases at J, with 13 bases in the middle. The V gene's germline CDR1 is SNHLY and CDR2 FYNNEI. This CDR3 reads CASSYDMGAYEQYV. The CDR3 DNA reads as TGTGCCAGCAGTTACGACATGGGGGCCTACGAGCAGTACGTC.

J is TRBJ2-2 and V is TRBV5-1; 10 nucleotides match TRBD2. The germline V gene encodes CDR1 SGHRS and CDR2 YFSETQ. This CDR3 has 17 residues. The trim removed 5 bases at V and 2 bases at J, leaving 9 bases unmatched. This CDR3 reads CASSFSGRTSNTGELFF. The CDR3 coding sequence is TGCGCCAGCAGTTTTAGCGGGAGGACTTCAAACACCGGGGAGCTGTTTTTT.

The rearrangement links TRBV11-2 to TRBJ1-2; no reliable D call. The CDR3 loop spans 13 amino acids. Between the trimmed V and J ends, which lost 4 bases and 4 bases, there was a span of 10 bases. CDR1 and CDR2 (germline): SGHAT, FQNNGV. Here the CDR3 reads CASSYRPTYGYTF. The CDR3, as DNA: TGTGCCAGCAGCTATCGACCGACCTATGGCTACACCTTC.

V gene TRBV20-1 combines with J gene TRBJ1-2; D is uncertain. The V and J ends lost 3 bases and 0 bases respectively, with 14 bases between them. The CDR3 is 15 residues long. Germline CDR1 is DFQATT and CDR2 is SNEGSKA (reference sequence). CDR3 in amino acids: CSASPWRLTNYGYTF. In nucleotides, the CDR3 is TGCAGTGCTAGCCCTTGGAGGCTTACTAACTATGGCTACACCTTC.

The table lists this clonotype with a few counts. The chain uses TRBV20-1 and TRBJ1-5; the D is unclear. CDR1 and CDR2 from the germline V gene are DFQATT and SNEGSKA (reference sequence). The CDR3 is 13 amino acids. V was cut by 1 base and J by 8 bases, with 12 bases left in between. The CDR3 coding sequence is TGCAGTGCTAGAGGCCCCACCGGGAAGCCCCAGCATTTT. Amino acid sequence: CSARGPTGKPQHF.

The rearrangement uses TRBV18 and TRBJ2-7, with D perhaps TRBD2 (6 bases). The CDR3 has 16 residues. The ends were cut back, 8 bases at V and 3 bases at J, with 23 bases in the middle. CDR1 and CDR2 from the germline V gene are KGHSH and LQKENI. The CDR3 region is CASQEGGRNPYYEQYF. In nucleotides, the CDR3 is TGTGCCAGCCAGGAAGGTGGGAGGAACCCGTACTACGAGCAGTACTTC.

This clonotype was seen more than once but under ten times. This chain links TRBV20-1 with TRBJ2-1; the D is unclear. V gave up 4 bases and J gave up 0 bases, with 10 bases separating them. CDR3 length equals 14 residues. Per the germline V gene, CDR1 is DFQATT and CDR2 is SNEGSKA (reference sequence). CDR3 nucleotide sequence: TGCAGTGCTAATGCCCCGAGCTCCTACAATGAGCAGTTCTTC. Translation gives CSANAPSSYNEQFF.

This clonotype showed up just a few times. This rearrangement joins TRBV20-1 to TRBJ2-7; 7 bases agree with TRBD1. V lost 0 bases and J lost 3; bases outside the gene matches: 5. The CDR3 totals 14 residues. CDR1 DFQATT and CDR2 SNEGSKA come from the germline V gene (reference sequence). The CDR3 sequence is CSARDRGGHYEQYV. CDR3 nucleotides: TGCAGTGCTAGAGATCGAGGGGGCCACTACGAGCAGTACGTC.

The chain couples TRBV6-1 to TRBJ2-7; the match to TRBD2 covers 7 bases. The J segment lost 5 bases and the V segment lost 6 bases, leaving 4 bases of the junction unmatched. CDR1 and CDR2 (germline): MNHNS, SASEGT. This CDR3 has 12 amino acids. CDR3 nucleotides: TGTGCCAGCAGGCGGGAGAGGGACGAGCAGTACTTC. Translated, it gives CASRRERDEQYF.

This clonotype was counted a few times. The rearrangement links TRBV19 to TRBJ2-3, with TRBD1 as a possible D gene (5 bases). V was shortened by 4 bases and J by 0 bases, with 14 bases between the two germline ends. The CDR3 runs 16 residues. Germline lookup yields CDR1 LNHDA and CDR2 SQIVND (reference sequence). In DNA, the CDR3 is TGTGCCAGTAGTAAGTTCGGACAACAGAGCACAGATACGCAGTATTTT. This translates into CASSKFGQQSTDTQYF.

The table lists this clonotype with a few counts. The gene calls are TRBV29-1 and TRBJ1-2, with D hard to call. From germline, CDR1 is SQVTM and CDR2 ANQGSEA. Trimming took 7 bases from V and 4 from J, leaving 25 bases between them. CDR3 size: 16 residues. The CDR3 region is CSGSGAEGYESYGYTF. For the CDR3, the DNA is TGCAGCGGCTCCGGCGCCGAGGGTTATGAGAGCTATGGCTACACCTTC.

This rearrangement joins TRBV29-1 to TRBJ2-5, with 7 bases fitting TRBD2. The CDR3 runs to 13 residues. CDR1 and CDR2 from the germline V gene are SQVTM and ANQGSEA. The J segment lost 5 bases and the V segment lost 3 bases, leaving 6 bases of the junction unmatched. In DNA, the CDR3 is TGCAGCGTTGACAGGGAGGGGACGGAGACCCAGTACTTC. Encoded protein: CSVDREGTETQYF.

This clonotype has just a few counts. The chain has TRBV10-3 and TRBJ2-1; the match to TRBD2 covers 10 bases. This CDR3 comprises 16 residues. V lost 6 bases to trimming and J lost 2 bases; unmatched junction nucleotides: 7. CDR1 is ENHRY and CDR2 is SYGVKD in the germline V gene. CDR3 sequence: CAISQGLAGAYNEQFF. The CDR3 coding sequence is TGTGCCATCAGCCAGGGCCTAGCGGGGGCCTACAATGAGCAGTTCTTC.

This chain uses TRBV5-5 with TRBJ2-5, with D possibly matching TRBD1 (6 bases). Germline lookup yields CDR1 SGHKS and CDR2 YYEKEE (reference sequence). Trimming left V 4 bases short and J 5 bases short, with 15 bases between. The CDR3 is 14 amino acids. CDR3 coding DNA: TGTGCCAGCAGCACAGGGCTAACGGAGGAGACCCAGTACTTC. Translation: CASSTGLTEETQYF.

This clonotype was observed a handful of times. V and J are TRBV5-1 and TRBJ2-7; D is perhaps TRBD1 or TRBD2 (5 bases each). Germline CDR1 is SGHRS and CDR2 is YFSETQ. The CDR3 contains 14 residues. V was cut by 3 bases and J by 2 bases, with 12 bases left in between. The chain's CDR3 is CASSSGTPPYEQYF. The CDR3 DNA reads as TGCGCCAGCAGCTCGGGGACCCCTCCCTACGAGCAGTACTTC.

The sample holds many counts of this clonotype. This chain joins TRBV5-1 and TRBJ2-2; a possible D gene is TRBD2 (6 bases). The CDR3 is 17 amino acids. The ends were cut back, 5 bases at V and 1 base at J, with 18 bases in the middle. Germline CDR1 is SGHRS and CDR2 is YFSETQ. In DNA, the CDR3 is TGCGCCAGCAGGTTCCTTAGGGCGCGGGAGAACACCGGGGAGCTGTTTTTT. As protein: CASRFLRARENTGELFF.

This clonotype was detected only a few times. CDR3 sequence (DNA): TGTGCCAGCAGTTTATGGCGCGACGAGGACGAGCAGTACTTC. Protein sequence: CASSLWRDEDEQYF. The gene calls are TRBV12-3 or TRBV12-4 and TRBJ2-7, with D unclear. V lost 2 bases to trimming and J lost 5 bases, with 13 bases between them. The length of the CDR3 is 14 residues.

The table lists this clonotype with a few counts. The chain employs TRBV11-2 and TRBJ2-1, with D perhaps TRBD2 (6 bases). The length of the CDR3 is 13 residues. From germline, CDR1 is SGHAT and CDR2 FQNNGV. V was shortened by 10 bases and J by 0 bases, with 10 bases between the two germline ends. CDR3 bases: TGTGCCACTCGGGAGACCTCCTACAATGAGCAGTTCTTC. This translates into CATRETSYNEQFF.

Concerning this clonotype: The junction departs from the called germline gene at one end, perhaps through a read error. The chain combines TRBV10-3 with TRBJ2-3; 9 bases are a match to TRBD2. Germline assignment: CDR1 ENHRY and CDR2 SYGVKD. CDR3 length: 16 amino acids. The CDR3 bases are TGTGCCATCAGTGATCGACTAGCGGACCGCACAGATACGCTGTATTTT. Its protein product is CAISDRLADRTDTLYF.

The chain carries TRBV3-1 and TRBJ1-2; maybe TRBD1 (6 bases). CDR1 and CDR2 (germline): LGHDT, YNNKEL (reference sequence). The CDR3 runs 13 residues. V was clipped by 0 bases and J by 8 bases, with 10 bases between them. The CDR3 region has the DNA TGTGCCAGCAGCCAAGAGGGGGGGCGCGGCTACACCTTC. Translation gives CASSQEGGRGYTF.

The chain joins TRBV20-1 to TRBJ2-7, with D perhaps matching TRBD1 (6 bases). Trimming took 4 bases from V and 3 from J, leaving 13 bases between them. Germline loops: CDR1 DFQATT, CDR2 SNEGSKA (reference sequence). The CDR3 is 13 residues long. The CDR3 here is CSATRGIYYEQYF. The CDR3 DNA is TGCAGTGCTACGAGGGGGATTTACTACGAGCAGTACTTC.